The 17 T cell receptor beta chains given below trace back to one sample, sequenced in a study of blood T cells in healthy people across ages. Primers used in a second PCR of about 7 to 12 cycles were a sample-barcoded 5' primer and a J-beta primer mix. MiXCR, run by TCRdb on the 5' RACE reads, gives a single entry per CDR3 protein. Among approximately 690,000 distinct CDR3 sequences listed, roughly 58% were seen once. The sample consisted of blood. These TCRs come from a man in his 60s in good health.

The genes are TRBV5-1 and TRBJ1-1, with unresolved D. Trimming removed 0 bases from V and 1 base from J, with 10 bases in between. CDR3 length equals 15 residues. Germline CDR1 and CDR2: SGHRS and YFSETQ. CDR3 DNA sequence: TGCGCCAGCAGCTTGGTGCGAGGTCAGAACACTGAAGCTTTCTTT. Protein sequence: CASSLVRGQNTEAFF.

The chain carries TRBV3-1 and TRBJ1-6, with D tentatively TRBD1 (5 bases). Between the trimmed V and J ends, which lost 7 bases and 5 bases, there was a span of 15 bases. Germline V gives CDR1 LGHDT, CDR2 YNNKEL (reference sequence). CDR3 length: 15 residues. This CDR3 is CASTRGAANNSPLHF. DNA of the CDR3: TGTGCCAGCACCCGAGGGGCAGCTAATAATTCACCCCTCCACTTT.

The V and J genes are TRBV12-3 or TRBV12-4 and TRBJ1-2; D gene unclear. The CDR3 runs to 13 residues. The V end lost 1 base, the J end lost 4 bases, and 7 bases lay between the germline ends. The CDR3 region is CASSLGQIYGYTF. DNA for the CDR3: TGTGCCAGCAGTTTAGGGCAGATCTATGGCTACACCTTC.

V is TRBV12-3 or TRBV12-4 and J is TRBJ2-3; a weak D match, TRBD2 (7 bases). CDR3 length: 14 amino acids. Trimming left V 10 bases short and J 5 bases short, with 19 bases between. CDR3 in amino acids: CAIHFGGAGDTQYF. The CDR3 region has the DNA TGTGCCATCCATTTTGGGGGGGCCGGAGATACGCAGTATTTT.

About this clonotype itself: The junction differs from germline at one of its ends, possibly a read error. The CDR3 sequence is CAISGQIQEAQYF. The DNA for the CDR3 is TGTGCCATCAGTGGACAGATCCAAGAGGCCCAGTACTTC. The rearrangement links TRBV10-3 to TRBJ2-5, with D maybe TRBD1 (5 bases). Germline loops: CDR1 ENHRY, CDR2 SYGVKD. CDR3 length: 13 residues.

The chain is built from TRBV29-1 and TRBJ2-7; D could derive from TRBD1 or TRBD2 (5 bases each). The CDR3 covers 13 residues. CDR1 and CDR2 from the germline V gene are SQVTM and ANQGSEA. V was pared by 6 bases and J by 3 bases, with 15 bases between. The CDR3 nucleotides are TGCAGCGTGCGCCTGGCTGGGGGCTACGAGCAGTACTTC. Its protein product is CSVRLAGGYEQYF.

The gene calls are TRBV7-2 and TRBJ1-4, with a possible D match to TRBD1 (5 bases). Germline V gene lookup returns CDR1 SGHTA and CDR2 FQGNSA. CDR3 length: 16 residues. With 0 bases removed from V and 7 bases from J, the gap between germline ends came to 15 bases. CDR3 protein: CASSLAVGADVEKLFF. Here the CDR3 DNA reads TGTGCCAGCAGCTTAGCGGTAGGGGCAGATGTTGAAAAACTGTTTTTT.

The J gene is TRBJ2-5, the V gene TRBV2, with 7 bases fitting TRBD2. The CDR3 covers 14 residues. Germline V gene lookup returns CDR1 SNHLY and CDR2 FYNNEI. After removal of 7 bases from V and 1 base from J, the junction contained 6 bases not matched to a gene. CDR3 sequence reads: CASNGGKIQETQYF. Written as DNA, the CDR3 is TGTGCCAGCAACGGGGGGAAAATCCAAGAGACCCAGTACTTC.

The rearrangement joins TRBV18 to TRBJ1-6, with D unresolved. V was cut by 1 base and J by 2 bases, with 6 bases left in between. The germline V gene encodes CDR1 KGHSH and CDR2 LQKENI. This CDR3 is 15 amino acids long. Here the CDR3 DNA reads TGTGCCAGCTCACCACGGGTGACCTATAATTCACCCCTCCACTTT. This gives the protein CASSPRVTYNSPLHF. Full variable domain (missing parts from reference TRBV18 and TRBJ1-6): NAGVMQNPRHLVRRRGQEARLRCSPMKGHSHVYWYRQLPEEGLKFMVYLQKENIIDESGMPKERFSAEFPKEGPSILRIQQVVRGDSAAYFCASSPRVTYNSPLHFGNGTRLTVT.

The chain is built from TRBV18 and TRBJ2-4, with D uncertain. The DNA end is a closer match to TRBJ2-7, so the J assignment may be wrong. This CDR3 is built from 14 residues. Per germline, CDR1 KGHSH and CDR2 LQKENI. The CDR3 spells CASSPPDLGSEQYF. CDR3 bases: TGTGCCAGCTCACCGCCAGACTTAGGCAGCGAGCAGTACTTC.

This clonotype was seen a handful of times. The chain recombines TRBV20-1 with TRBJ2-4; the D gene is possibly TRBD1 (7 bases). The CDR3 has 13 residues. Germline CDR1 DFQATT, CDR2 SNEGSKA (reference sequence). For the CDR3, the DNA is TGCGGGGGGACAGCACTAGCCAAAAACATTCAGTACTTC. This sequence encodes CGGTALAKNIQYF.

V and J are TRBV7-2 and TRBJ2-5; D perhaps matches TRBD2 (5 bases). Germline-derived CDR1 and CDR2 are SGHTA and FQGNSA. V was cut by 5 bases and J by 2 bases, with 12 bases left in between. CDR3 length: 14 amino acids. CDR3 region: CASSTGGPQETQYF. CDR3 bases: TGTGCCAGCAGCACTGGAGGCCCTCAAGAGACCCAGTACTTC.

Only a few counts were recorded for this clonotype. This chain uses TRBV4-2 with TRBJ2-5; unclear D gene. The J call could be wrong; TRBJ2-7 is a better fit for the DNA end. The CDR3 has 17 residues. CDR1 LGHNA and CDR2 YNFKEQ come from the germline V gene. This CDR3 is CASSQDYRQILPYEQYF. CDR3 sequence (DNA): TGTGCCAGCAGCCAAGATTATCGGCAGATCCTCCCCTACGAGCAGTACTTC.

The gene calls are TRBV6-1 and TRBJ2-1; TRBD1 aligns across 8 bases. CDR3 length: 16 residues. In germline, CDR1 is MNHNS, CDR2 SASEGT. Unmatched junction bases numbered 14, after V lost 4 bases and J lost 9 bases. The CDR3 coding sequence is TGTGCCAGCAGTGTCACCCGGGACAGGACGTCCGGTGAGCAGTTCTTC. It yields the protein CASSVTRDRTSGEQFF.

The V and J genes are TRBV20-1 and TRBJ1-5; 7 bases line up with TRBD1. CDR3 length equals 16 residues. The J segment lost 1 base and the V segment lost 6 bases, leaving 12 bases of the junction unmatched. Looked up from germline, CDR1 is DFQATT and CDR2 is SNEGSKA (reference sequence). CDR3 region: CSAKKRAGGSNQPQHF. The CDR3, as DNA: TGCAGTGCAAAGAAGCGGGCAGGGGGGAGCAATCAGCCCCAGCATTTT.

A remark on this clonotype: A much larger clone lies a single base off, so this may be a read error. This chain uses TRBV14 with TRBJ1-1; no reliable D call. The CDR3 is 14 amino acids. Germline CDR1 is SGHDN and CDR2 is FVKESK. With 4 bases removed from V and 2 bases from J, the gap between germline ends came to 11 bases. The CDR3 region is CASSRRIANTEAFF. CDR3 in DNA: TGTGCCAGCAGCCGCCGCATTGCCAACACTGAAGCTTTCTTT.

The CDR3 nucleotides are TGTGCCAGCAGCCTGGTTAGGGTCGCCTACAATGAGCAGTTCTTC. Protein: CASSLVRVAYNEQFF. This chain links TRBV5-5 with TRBJ2-1; no clear D gene. Germline CDR1 is SGHKS and CDR2 is YYEKEE (reference sequence). The CDR3 runs to 15 residues. Trimming pared 4 bases from V and 2 bases from J, leaving 13 bases between.